The rows below give T cell receptor beta chains drawn from one sample of a study of spatial heterogeneity in lung cancer. TCRdb reprocessed the 5' RACE reads via MiXCR and lists one record per CDR3 protein. The table has tens of thousands of distinct CDR3 sequences, approximately 12% seen once; the top ten hold roughly 32%. Material: PBMCs, obtained at follow-up. The receptors shown here come from a male donor with early-stage non-small cell lung cancer. Each CDR3 is given with its conserved first and last residue. The order of the fields is clone size, J gene, D gene, V gene, CDR3 DNA, CDR3 protein. The D gene is left open where the match is weak. Part of the rows lack a size; the others show once, few, many or a class for expanded clones.

>few|TRBJ2-5|TRBD2|TRBV18
TGTGCCAGCTCACCGGGACTAGAATCGGAGACCCAGTACTTC
CASSPGLESETQYF
>many|TRBJ1-1|-|TRBV14
TGTGCCAGCAGCCAAGTCGGGGCTGGCAGCTGGTCTGAAGCTTTCTTT
CASSQVGAGSWSEAFF
>few|TRBJ2-7|-|TRBV7-2
TGTGCCAGCAGCTTCAGACCGACAAGCTCCTACGAGCAGTACTTC
CASSFRPTSSYEQYF
>many|TRBJ1-1|-|TRBV20-1
TGCAGTGCTAGAGACAGACCGGGGACCGAAGCTTTCTTT
CSARDRPGTEAFF
>few|TRBJ2-5|TRBD2|TRBV5-1
TGCGCCAGCAGCCTTAAACTAGCGGGGAGCCAAGAGACCCAGTACTTC
CASSLKLAGSQETQYF
>-|TRBJ2-4|TRBD1|TRBV7-7
TGTGCCAGCGGGGGACAGAAAAACATTCAGTACTTC
CASGGQKNIQYF
>many|TRBJ2-1|-|TRBV6-2/TRBV6-3
TGTGCCAGCAGCCCCGCCTTCGATGAGCAGTTCTTC
CASSPAFDEQFF
>many|TRBJ2-2|TRBD2|TRBV3-1
TGTGCCAGCAGCCTAGCGGGAGGGCCCGCCGGGGAGCTGTTTTTT
CASSLAGGPAGELFF
>many|TRBJ2-1|TRBD1|TRBV10-3
TGTGCCATCAGCAAGGGACAGGGCAATGAGCAGTTCTTC
CAISKGQGNEQFF
>few|TRBJ2-5|-|TRBV27
TGTGCCAGCAAAGCGCCTCCCCAAGAGACCCAGTACTTC
CASKAPPQETQYF